This is a list of T cell receptor beta chains from one sample in a study of PD-L1 blockade in urothelial cancer. Method: immunoSEQ multiplex PCR; TCRdb's copy keeps in-frame clones and lacks some. The sample shows tens of thousands of clones, nearly 85% of them seen only once. This specimen was PBMCs, taken around atezolizumab (anti-PD-L1) treatment. These receptors all come from a man in his 60s with urothelial cancer. Both conserved end residues are part of each CDR3. D genes are given only for firm matches. The size entry is marked missing in some rows and otherwise reads once, few, many or a size class.

v_gene	d_gene	j_gene	len	abundance	CDR3nt	CDR3aa
TRBV18	TRBD1	TRBJ2-1	16	few	TGTGCCAGCTCACCACTCGGGACAGGGGGGTTGGCTGAGCAGTTCTTC	CASSPLGTGGLAEQFF
TRBV11-2	NA	TRBJ1-1	16	few	TGTGCCAGCAGTAGGAGCAGGGTAATAACAGTTACTGAAGCTTTCTTT	CASSRSRVITVTEAFF
TRBV10-3	NA	TRBJ2-1	17	NA	TGTGCCATCACCCAGGGGCCCGGGACATCCTCCTACAATGAGCAGTTCTTC	CAITQGPGTSSYNEQFF
TRBV7-2	TRBD1	TRBJ2-1	15	NA	TGTGCCAGCAGCTTAGTACAGGGGGCTGGGAATGAGCAGTTCTTC	CASSLVQGAGNEQFF
TRBV7-9	NA	TRBJ2-4	14	NA	TGTGCCAGCGGCGGGGGCGGCTTAGAAAACATTCAGTACTTC	CASGGGGLENIQYF
TRBV6-5	NA	TRBJ2-5	12	NA	TGTGCCAGCCATCGGACTCGGGAGACCCAGTACTTC	CASHRTRETQYF
TRBV9	NA	TRBJ1-2	12	NA	TGTGCCACCAAACAATTCGCGGAGGGCTACACCTTC	CATKQFAEGYTF
TRBV9	NA	TRBJ2-3	15	once	TGTGCCAGCAGCGTAATATCTTCTAGCACAGATACGCAGTATTTT	CASSVISSSTDTQYF
TRBV18	TRBD2	TRBJ2-3	15	NA	TGTGCCAGCTCACCGGGAGGGGCGCGGGCAGATACGCAGTATTTT	CASSPGGARADTQYF
TRBV28	NA	TRBJ1-4	15	once	TGTGCCAGCAGCCCGATCTCCCGCGTAAATGAAAAACTGTTTTTT	CASSPISRVNEKLFF
TRBV7-2	NA	TRBJ2-7	11	NA	TGTGCCAGCAGCTTAATAGACGAGCAGTACTTC	CASSLIDEQYF
TRBV2	TRBD1	TRBJ1-5	12	NA	TGTGCCAGCGGGGACAGGGGTCAGCCCCAGCATTTT	CASGDRGQPQHF
TRBV6-1	TRBD1	TRBJ2-5	14	once	TGTGCCAGCTCCCGGTCAGGGGGTGAAGAGACCCAGTACTTC	CASSRSGGEETQYF
TRBV30	TRBD2	TRBJ2-1	17	NA	TGTGCCTGGAGTTTTCGACTAGCGGGAGGGCCTTACAATGAGCAGTTCTTC	CAWSFRLAGGPYNEQFF
TRBV9	NA	TRBJ1-2	14	few	TGTGCCAGCAGCCATTGGATGGGGGGATCTGGCTACACCTTC	CASSHWMGGSGYTF
TRBV10-1	NA	TRBJ2-2	17	NA	TGCGCCAGCAGTGATCGGTCCGGGACACCGAACACCGGGGAGCTGTTTTTT	CASSDRSGTPNTGELFF
TRBV18	TRBD1	TRBJ2-3	16	NA	TGTGCCAGCTCACCGTTGACAGGGGGTACCACAGATACGCAGTATTTT	CASSPLTGGTTDTQYF
TRBV6-1	NA	TRBJ2-3	15	once	TGTGCCAGCAGTGAATCGACAGGCCACACAGATACGCAGTATTTT	CASSESTGHTDTQYF
TRBV20-1	NA	TRBJ2-7	11	once	TGCAGTGCTAGTTGGCCGTTTGGGCAGTACTTC	CSASWPFGQYF
TRBV19	TRBD2	TRBJ2-7	15	NA	TGTGCCAGTAGTATAAGGCCGGGAGGCGAGTACGAGCAGTACTTC	CASSIRPGGEYEQYF
TRBV19	NA	TRBJ2-1	15	NA	TGTGCCAGCCTCCCTCGCCCAGGGGCCTACAATGAGCAGTTCTTC	CASLPRPGAYNEQFF
TRBV27	TRBD1	TRBJ2-7	13	NA	TGTGCCAGCAGTGAACAGGGGGTTTACGAGCAGTACTTC	CASSEQGVYEQYF
TRBV9	NA	TRBJ2-6	19	NA	TGTGCCAGCAGCGTAGCGTCGGGACTCACCTACTCTGGGGCCAACGTCCTGACTTTC	CASSVASGLTYSGANVLTF
TRBV7-8	NA	TRBJ1-4	19	few	TGTGCCAGCAGCTTAGAAGGTTGGGTGGGAGTCGAGTTTAATGAAAAACTGTTTTTT	CASSLEGWVGVEFNEKLFF
TRBV5-4	NA	TRBJ1-2	15	NA	TGTGCCAGCAGCTTGTCCAGGGAAAGACGCTATGGCTACACCTTC	CASSLSRERRYGYTF
TRBV19	NA	TRBJ2-7	14	once	TGTGCCAGCACAGACAGGAAACGTTCCTACGAGCAGTACTTC	CASTDRKRSYEQYF
TRBV7-9	NA	TRBJ1-5	14	NA	TGTGCCAGCAGCTTAGCCCGGGATGTGGAGCCCCAGCATTTT	CASSLARDVEPQHF
TRBV19	TRBD2	TRBJ2-7	16	NA	TGTGCCAGTAGTAGAACTACTAGCGTATCCTCCTACGAGCAGTACTTC	CASSRTTSVSSYEQYF
TRBV5-6	TRBD2	TRBJ2-1	13	NA	TGTGCCAGCAGCTTGCTCGCGGGAGATGAGCAGTTCTTC	CASSLLAGDEQFF
TRBV4-1	TRBD1	TRBJ1-1	15	once	TGCGCCAGCAGCCTCTTGACAGGGAGGTCCACTGAAGCTTTCTTT	CASSLLTGRSTEAFF
TRBV5-1	TRBD1	TRBJ2-5	14	once	TGCGCCAGCAGCCAGACAGGGCCGGAAGAGACCCAGTACTTC	CASSQTGPEETQYF
TRBV29-1	TRBD1	TRBJ2-2	12	NA	TGCGCTACAGGGGTAGGGAGCGGGGAGCTGTTTTTT	CATGVGSGELFF
TRBV7-3	NA	TRBJ2-1	16	NA	TGTGCCAGCAGCTTAGGATCAAAGGGGTTCGGGAATGAGCAGTTCTTC	CASSLGSKGFGNEQFF
TRBV18	TRBD1	TRBJ2-7	18	NA	TGTGCCAGCCGCTGGTCGGGACAGGGAGGGCAATCGGACTACGAGCAGTACTTC	CASRWSGQGGQSDYEQYF
TRBV19	NA	TRBJ2-7	14	NA	TGTGCCAGTAGTACTTCGACTAGAGGCTACGAGCAGTACTTC	CASSTSTRGYEQYF
TRBV11-3	TRBD2	TRBJ2-1	17	NA	TGTGCCAGCAGCTTAGAGCTTAGCGGGGGAGTGAGCAATGAGCAGTTCTTC	CASSLELSGGVSNEQFF
TRBV19	TRBD1	TRBJ2-7	13	NA	TGTGCCAGTAGAGAGGACAGGGGGAACGAGCAGTACTTC	CASREDRGNEQYF
TRBV7-9	NA	TRBJ2-1	12	NA	TGTGCCAGCAGCCGGCTAGGCAATGAGCAGTTCTTC	CASSRLGNEQFF
TRBV7-2	TRBD2	TRBJ2-3	19	NA	TGTGCCAGCAGCCACAGAGGGTTACTTAGCGGGAGGGGGACAGATACGCAGTATTTT	CASSHRGLLSGRGTDTQYF
TRBV13	NA	TRBJ2-1	15	once	TGTGCCAGCAGCCATGGACTACTCCACGGTAATGAGCAGTTCTTC	CASSHGLLHGNEQFF
TRBV10-1	TRBD1	TRBJ1-2	12	NA	TGCGCCAGCAGTGGGACAGGGGGACGCTACACCTTC	CASSGTGGRYTF
TRBV7-3	TRBD1	TRBJ2-7	13	few	TGTGCCAGCAGCCGATGGACAGGGGGCGAGCAGTACTTC	CASSRWTGGEQYF
TRBV19	TRBD2	TRBJ2-7	14	NA	TGTGCCAGTAGTACCCCGGGACTAGACTACGAGCAGTACTTC	CASSTPGLDYEQYF
TRBV9	TRBD2	TRBJ2-1	15	NA	TGTGCCAGCAGCGGGGGGACTAGCGGGACTGTTGAGCAGTTCTTC	CASSGGTSGTVEQFF
TRBV19	NA	TRBJ1-2	14	NA	TGTGCCAGTAGTCCAAGGCCAGTGCGGTTGGGCTACACCTTC	CASSPRPVRLGYTF
TRBV13	TRBD2	TRBJ2-4	16	NA	TGTGCCAGCAGCTTAGTAGGCGGGAGTTCCAAAAACATTCAGTACTTC	CASSLVGGSSKNIQYF
TRBV5-1	NA	TRBJ1-2	14	few	TGCGCCAGCAGCCCCCTCGGGCGGGGTTATGGCTACACCTTC	CASSPLGRGYGYTF
TRBV19	NA	TRBJ1-1	10	NA	TGTGCCTCCAGGGGCACTGAAGCTTTCTTT	CASRGTEAFF
TRBV5-1	NA	TRBJ2-3	13	NA	TGCGCCAGCAGGCTCCGGGGCACAGATACGCAGTATTTT	CASRLRGTDTQYF
TRBV27	NA	TRBJ2-7	13	NA	TGTGCCAGCAGTTTCCTTCCAGTGTACGAGCAGTACTTC	CASSFLPVYEQYF